The TCR beta chain under discussion was sequenced for a study of T cell responses to AZD1222 COVID-19 vaccine. Study as a whole: Doses given second, at about 4 or about 12 weeks, were pooled. General study findings and limits: Across the whole spike, CD4 TCRs peaked at regions 160-218 and 743-854. Only a handful of AZD1222 recipients were seropositive at baseline.

V trimming: 5 bases; J trimming: 4 bases; junction bases outside the gene matches: 12. The CDR3 loop spans 16 amino acids. CDR1 SEHNR and CDR2 FQNEAQ come from the germline V gene (reference sequence). TCRdb's table, derived via immunoSEQ multiplex PCR, lists solely in-frame clones and lacks some. The profile shows about 150,000 clones, more than 75% of them singletons. Concerning this clone itself: The target antigen is unknown.

V gene TRBV7-9 combines with J gene TRBJ1-2, with 8 bases matching TRBD1. This sequence was found in an adult in good health. Sample: peripheral blood, taken on day 0 of AZD1222 vaccination. CDR3 loop: CASSPAGRGQSYGYTF. The CDR3 bases are TGTGCCAGCAGCCCGGCGGGCAGGGGGCAGTCCTATGGCTACACCTTC.